Presented here are 11 T cell receptor beta chains from one specimen sequenced in a study of shared clonotypes between healthy human individuals. Sequencing was performed with immunoSEQ multiplex PCR; in TCRdb, only in-frame clones are kept and a portion is missing. The data show roughly 500,000 clones, about 78% seen once. Sequencing used PBMCs. The source of these receptors is a woman aged 40 to 50 in good health. Some clones in this sample may be carry-over from other donors' samples.

The genes are TRBV9 and TRBJ2-5, with 9 nucleotides matching TRBD1. Trimming cost V 3 bases and J 4 bases; bases outside gene matches: 16. CDR1 is SGDLS, CDR2 YYNGEE, per germline. This CDR3 contains 18 residues. CDR3 residues: CASSAGSTGGAGPETQYF. The CDR3 nucleotides read TGTGCCAGCAGCGCCGGCTCAACAGGGGGCGCAGGTCCAGAGACCCAGTACTTC.

This clone was counted ten times or more. This chain links TRBV5-1 with TRBJ1-2; no clear D. With 0 bases removed from V and 0 bases from J, the gap between germline ends came to 0 bases. The CDR3 sequence is 12 residues long. Germline-derived CDR1 and CDR2 are SGHRS and YFSETQ. The CDR3 sequence: CASSLANYGYTF. Here the CDR3 DNA reads TGCGCCAGCAGCTTGGCTAACTATGGCTACACCTTC.

In the case of this clone: Other DNA sequences in the same sample also yield this CDR3. The chain combines TRBV5-1 with TRBJ2-2; 8 bases fit TRBD1. This CDR3 spans 15 amino acids. Germline loops: CDR1 SGHRS, CDR2 YFSETQ. After removal of 4 bases from V and 6 bases from J, the junction contained 8 bases not matched to a gene. CDR3 sequence reads: CASSLGTGGAGELFF. The CDR3, as DNA: TGCGCCAGCAGCCTCGGGACAGGAGGCGCCGGGGAGCTGTTTTTT.

About this clone: This may arise from a read error, as a much more abundant clone is one base away. This CDR3 is also generated by other DNA sequences in the sample. V usage is TRBV6-5 and J usage is TRBJ2-1, with 7 bases identical to TRBD1. Germline-derived CDR1 and CDR2 are MNHEY and SVGAGI. This CDR3 spans 15 amino acids. DNA of the CDR3: TGTGCCAGTAGTTACAGGGGATCCTGGGCCAATGAGCAGTTCTTC. Encoded protein: CASSYRGSWANEQFF.

The V gene is TRBV6-5, the J gene TRBJ2-6; 7 positions match TRBD1. Germline V gene data show CDR1 as MNHEY and CDR2 as SVGAGI. The CDR3 is 16 residues long. V shed 2 bases, J shed 0 bases, and the junction held 1 base outside the gene matches. The CDR3 protein is CASSYGDSSGANVLTF. In DNA, the CDR3 is TGTGCCAGCAGTTACGGGGACAGCTCTGGGGCCAACGTCCTGACTTTC.

The chain joins TRBV6-1 to TRBJ2-3; D not certain. V lost 7 bases, J lost 0 bases, and 8 bases lay in between. Germline-derived CDR1 and CDR2 are MNHNS and SASEGT. The CDR3 consists of 13 residues. The CDR3 is CASMESSTDTQYF. In nucleotides, the CDR3 is TGTGCCAGCATGGAATCTAGCACAGATACGCAGTATTTT.

The rearrangement links TRBV5-4 to TRBJ2-7; D gene uncertain. The V gene lost 0 bases and the J gene lost 1 base, with 8 bases spanning the gap. This CDR3 has 14 residues. The germline gives CDR1 SGHNT, CDR2 YYREEE (reference sequence). The CDR3 spells CASSLAVDSYEQYF. For the CDR3, the DNA is TGTGCCAGCAGCTTGGCAGTTGATTCCTACGAGCAGTACTTC.

This clone was detected a few times. The V and J genes are TRBV11-1 and TRBJ1-4, with unresolved D. The CDR3 runs 14 residues. CDR1 and CDR2 (germline): SGHAT, FQDESV (reference sequence). V was trimmed by 5 bases and J by 0 bases, leaving 7 bases between them. CDR3 region: CASSASTTNEKLFF. The DNA for the CDR3 is TGTGCCAGCAGCGCCAGTACAACTAATGAAAAACTGTTTTTT.

This clone was detected a few times. This chain joins TRBV21-1 and TRBJ2-4; the tabulated D call, TRBD1, remains unverified against the DNA. TRBV21-1 is shown as a pseudogene. This CDR3 is built from 15 residues. The DNA of the CDR3 is TGTGCCAGCAGCAAAAGGGACAGGGGAAGGGACATTCAGTACTTC. Translation: CASSKRDRGRDIQYF.

This clone came up once. The chain links TRBV7-9 to TRBJ1-2; a weak D match, TRBD1 (5 bases). CDR1 and CDR2 from the germline V gene are SEHNR and FQNEAQ (reference sequence). This CDR3 comprises 13 residues. V was clipped by 5 bases and J by 8 bases, with 15 bases between them. The CDR3 DNA reads as TGTGCCAGCAGCCCCGCAGGGTTGTGGGGCTACACCTTC. This sequence encodes CASSPAGLWGYTF. The entire variable domain, with the rest obtained from reference TRBV7-9 and TRBJ1-2, is as follows: DTGVSQNPRHKITKRGQNVTFRCDPISEHNRLYWYRQTLGQGPEFLTYFQNEAQLEKSRLLSDRFSAERPKGSFSTLEIQRTEQGDSAMYLCASSPAGLWGYTFGSGTRLTVV.

The CDR3 spells CASSLAGAPEQYF. CDR3 in DNA: TGTGCCAGCAGCTTAGCTGGCGCGCCCGAGCAGTACTTC. The chain carries TRBV7-2 and TRBJ2-7; D remains unclear. V was cut by 0 bases and J by 6 bases, with 9 bases left in between. This CDR3 has 13 residues. Per the germline V gene, CDR1 is SGHTA and CDR2 is FQGNSA.